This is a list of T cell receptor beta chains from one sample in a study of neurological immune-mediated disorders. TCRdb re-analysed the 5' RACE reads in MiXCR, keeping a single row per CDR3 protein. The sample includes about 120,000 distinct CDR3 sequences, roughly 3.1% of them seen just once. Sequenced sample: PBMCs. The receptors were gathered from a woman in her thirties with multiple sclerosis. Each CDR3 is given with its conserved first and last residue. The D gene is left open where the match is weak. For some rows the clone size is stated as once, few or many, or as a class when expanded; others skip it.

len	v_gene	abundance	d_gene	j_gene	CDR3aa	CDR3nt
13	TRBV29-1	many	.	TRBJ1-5	CSVVQGNNQPQHF	TGCAGCGTCGTGCAGGGCAACAATCAGCCCCAGCATTTT
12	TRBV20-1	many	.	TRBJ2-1	CSAREDGIKQFF	TGCAGTGCTAGGGAAGACGGGATTAAGCAGTTCTTC
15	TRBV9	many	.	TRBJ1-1	CASSREGDYFAEAFF	TGTGCCAGCAGCCGCGAGGGGGACTACTTCGCTGAAGCTTTCTTT
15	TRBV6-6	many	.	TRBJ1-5	CATGDDLRPNQPQHF	TGTGCCACGGGTGATGACCTCCGACCTAATCAGCCCCAGCATTTT
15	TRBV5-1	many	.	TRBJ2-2	CASSFGQGTPGELFF	TGCGCCAGCAGCTTTGGGCAGGGGACGCCCGGGGAGCTGTTTTTT
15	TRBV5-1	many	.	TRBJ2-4	CASSSGTPAKNIQYF	TGCGCCAGCAGTTCCGGGACACCAGCCAAAAACATTCAGTACTTC
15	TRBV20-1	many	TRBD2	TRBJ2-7	CSARGTSGPSYEQYF	TGCAGTGCTAGAGGTACTAGCGGGCCTTCCTACGAGCAGTACTTC
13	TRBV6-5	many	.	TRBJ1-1	CASRRTENTEAFF	TGTGCCAGCCGTCGGACAGAAAACACTGAAGCTTTCTTT
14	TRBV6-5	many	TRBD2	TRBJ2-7	CASSLAGGFHEQYF	TGTGCCAGCAGCCTAGCGGGAGGTTTTCACGAGCAGTACTTC
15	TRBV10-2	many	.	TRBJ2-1	CASSDWDPKGNEQFF	TGCGCCAGCAGTGATTGGGACCCAAAAGGCAATGAGCAGTTCTTC
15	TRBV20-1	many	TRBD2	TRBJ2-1	CSARLAGELYNEQFF	TGCAGTGCTAGACTAGCGGGGGAACTCTACAATGAGCAGTTCTTC
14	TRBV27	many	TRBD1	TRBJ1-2	CASSPPDRPYGYTF	TGTGCCAGCAGTCCGCCGGACAGGCCTTATGGCTACACCTTC
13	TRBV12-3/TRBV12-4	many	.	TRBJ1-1	CASHEGGYTEAFF	TGTGCCAGCCATGAGGGAGGATACACTGAAGCTTTCTTT
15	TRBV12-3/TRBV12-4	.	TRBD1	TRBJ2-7	CASSRTGGLTYEQYF	TGTGCCAGCAGTCGAACAGGGGGCCTCACCTACGAGCAGTACTTC
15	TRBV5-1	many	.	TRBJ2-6	CASSLGDSGANVLTF	TGCGCCAGCAGCTTGGGCGATTCTGGGGCCAACGTCCTGACTTTC
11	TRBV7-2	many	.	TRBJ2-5	CASTISETQYF	TGTGCCAGCACAATATCTGAGACCCAGTACTTC
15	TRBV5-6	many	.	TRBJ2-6	CASSLGGSGANVLTF	TGTGCCAGCAGCTTGGGGGGCTCTGGGGCCAACGTCCTGACTTTC
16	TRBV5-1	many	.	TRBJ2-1	CASSLTGASSYNEQFF	TGCGCCAGCAGCCTGACAGGAGCGAGCTCCTACAATGAGCAGTTCTTC
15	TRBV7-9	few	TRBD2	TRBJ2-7	CASSLAAGGLYEQYF	TGTGCCAGCAGCTTAGCAGCGGGGGGCCTCTACGAGCAGTACTTC
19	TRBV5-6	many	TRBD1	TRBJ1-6	CASSLPRDRGRMYNSPLHF	TGTGCCAGCAGCTTGCCGCGGGACAGGGGGCGTATGTATAATTCACCCCTCCACTTT
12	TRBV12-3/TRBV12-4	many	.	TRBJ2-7	CASSFRGWEQYF	TGTGCCAGCAGCTTCAGGGGTTGGGAGCAGTACTTC
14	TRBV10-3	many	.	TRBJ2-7	CAISVGSLSYEQYF	TGTGCCATCAGCGTCGGGAGTCTCTCCTACGAGCAGTACTTC
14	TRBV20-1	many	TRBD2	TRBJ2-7	CSASPLGLGDEQYF	TGCAGTGCTTCTCCCCTCGGACTAGGGGACGAGCAGTACTTC
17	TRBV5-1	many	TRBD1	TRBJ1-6	CASSLGDRSSYNSPLHF	TGCGCCAGCAGCTTGGGGGACAGGAGCTCCTATAATTCACCCCTCCACTTT
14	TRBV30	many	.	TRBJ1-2	CAWSVAIGLPGYTF	TGTGCCTGGAGTGTAGCCATTGGGTTGCCTGGCTACACCTTC
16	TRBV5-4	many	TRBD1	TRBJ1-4	CASSFGPGQGNEKLFF	TGTGCCAGCAGCTTTGGGCCGGGACAGGGGAATGAAAAACTGTTTTTT
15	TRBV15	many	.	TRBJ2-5	CATSRVAESQETQYF	TGTGCCACCAGCAGAGTAGCGGAGTCCCAAGAGACCCAGTACTTC
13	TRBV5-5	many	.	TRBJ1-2	CASNPVGAYGYTF	TGTGCCAGCAACCCGGTGGGGGCCTATGGCTACACCTTC
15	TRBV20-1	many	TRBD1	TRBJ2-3	CSANPGQGFPDTQYF	TGCAGTGCTAATCCGGGACAGGGGTTCCCAGATACGCAGTATTTT
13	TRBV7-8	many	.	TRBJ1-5	CASSPPGWEPQHF	TGTGCCAGCAGCCCACCGGGCTGGGAGCCCCAGCATTTT
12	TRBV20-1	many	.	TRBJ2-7	CSVRGGGYEQYF	TGCAGTGTCCGGGGAGGGGGCTACGAGCAGTACTTC
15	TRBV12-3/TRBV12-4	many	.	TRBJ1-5	CASKPSGEANQPQHF	TGTGCCAGCAAACCTTCAGGGGAGGCAAATCAGCCCCAGCATTTT
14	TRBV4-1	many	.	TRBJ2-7	CASSQTQGSYEQYF	TGCGCCAGCAGCCAGACACAGGGCTCCTACGAGCAGTACTTC
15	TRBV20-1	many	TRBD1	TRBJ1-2	CSAPPAGTGVGGYTF	TGCAGTGCCCCCCCAGCCGGGACAGGCGTCGGTGGCTACACCTTC
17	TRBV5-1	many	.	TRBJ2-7	CASSPTDGNEKGYEQYF	TGCGCCAGCAGCCCCACGGACGGTAACGAAAAGGGTTACGAGCAGTACTTC
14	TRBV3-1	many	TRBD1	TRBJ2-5	CASSQETGQETQYF	TGTGCCAGCAGCCAAGAGACAGGGCAAGAGACCCAGTACTTC
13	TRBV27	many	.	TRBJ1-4	CASSLGQREKLFF	TGTGCCAGCAGTCTAGGACAGAGGGAAAAACTGTTTTTT
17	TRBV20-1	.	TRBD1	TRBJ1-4	CSAKIPTGASLNEKLFF	TGCAGTGCTAAAATTCCCACAGGGGCCTCCTTAAATGAAAAACTGTTTTTT
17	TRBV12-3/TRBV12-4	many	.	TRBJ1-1	CASSLQIGVGTGEEAFF	TGTGCCAGCAGTTTGCAAATAGGGGTGGGAACCGGTGAGGAAGCTTTCTTT
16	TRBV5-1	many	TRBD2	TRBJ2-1	CASSLAPSGGVNEQFF	TGCGCCAGCAGCTTGGCCCCTAGCGGGGGTGTCAATGAGCAGTTCTTC
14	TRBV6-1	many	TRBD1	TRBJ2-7	CASNVRQGQYEQYF	TGTGCCAGCAATGTTCGACAGGGTCAGTACGAGCAGTACTTC
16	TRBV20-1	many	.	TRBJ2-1	CSATPITLRRYNEQFF	TGCAGTGCAACCCCAATTACCCTCCGGAGGTACAATGAGCAGTTCTTC